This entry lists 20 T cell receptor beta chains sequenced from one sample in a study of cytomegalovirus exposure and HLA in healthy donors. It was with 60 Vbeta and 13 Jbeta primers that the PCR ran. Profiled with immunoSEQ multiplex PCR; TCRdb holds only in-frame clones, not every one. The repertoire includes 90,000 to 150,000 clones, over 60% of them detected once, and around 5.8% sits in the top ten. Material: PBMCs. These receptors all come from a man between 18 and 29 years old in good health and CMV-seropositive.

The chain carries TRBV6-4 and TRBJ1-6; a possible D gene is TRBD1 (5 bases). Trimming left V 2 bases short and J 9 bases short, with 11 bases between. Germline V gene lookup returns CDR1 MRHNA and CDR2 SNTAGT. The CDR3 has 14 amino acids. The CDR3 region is CASSDGVGGSPLHF. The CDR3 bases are TGTGCCAGCAGTGACGGGGTCGGGGGTTCACCCCTCCACTTT.

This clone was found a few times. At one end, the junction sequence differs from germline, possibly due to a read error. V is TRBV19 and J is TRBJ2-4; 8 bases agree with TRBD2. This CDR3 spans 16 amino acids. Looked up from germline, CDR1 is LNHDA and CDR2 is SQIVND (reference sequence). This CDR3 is CASSIGGDKIGNSQYF. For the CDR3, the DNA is TGTGCCAGTAGTATCGGGGGGGATAAAATTGGGAACAGTCAGTACTTC.

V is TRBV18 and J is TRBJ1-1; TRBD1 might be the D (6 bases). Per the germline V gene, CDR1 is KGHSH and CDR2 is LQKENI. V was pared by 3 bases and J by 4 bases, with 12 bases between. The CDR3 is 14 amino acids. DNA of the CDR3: TGTGCCAGCTCACCGGGACAAACACTCACTGAAGCTTTCTTT. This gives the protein CASSPGQTLTEAFF.

The CDR3 protein is CASRPPLLAGGRADTQYF. For the CDR3, the DNA is TGTGCCAGCAGGCCACCCCTACTAGCGGGGGGGCGGGCAGATACGCAGTATTTT. The chain carries TRBV28 and TRBJ2-3; 13 bases match TRBD2. Germline loops: CDR1 MDHEN, CDR2 SYDVKM. The CDR3 is 18 residues long. J gave up 4 bases and V 6 bases, and 13 bases lay outside the gene matches.

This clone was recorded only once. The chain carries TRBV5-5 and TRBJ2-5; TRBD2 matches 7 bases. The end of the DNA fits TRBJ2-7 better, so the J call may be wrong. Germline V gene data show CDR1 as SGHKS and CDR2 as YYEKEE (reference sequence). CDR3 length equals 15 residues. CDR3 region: CASSLAGGFSGEQYF. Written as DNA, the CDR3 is TGTGCCAGCAGCTTGGCGGGGGGATTTTCGGGCGAGCAGTACTTC.

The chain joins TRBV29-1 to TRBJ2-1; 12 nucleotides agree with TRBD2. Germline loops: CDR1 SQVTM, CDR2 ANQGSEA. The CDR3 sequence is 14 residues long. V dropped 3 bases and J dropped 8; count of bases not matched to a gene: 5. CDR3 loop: CSVDLAGGEDEQFF. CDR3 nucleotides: TGCAGCGTTGATCTAGCGGGAGGGGAAGATGAGCAGTTCTTC.

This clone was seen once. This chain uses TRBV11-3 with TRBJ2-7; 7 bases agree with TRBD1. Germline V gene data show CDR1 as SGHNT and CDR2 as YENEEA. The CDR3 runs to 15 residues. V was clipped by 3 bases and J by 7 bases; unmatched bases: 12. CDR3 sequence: CASSLNRDSTLEQYF. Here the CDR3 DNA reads TGTGCCAGCAGCTTGAACCGGGACAGCACGTTGGAGCAGTACTTC.

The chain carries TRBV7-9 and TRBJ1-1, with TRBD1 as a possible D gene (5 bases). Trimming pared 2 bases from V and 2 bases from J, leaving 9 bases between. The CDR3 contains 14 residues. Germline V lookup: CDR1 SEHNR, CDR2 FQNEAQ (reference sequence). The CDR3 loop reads CASSLQGRNTEAFF. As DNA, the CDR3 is TGTGCCAGCAGCTTACAGGGTCGCAACACTGAAGCTTTCTTT.

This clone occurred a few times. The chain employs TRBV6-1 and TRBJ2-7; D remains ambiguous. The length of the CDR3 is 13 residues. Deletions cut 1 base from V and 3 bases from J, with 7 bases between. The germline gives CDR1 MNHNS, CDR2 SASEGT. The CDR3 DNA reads TGTGCCAGCAGTGAAGTCCCCGGCTACGAGCAGTACTTC. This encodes CASSEVPGYEQYF.

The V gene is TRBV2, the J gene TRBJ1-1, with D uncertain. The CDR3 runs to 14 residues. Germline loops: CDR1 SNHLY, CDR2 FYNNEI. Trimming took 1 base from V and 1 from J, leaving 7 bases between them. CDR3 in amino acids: CASSEGHENTEAFF. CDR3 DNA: TGTGCCAGCAGTGAAGGGCACGAGAACACTGAAGCTTTCTTT. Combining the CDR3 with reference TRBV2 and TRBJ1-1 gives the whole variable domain EPEVTQTPSHQVTQMGQEVILRCVPISNHLYFYWYRQILGQKVEFLVSFYNNEISEKSEIFDDQFSVERPDGSNFTLKIRSTKLEDSAMYFCASSEGHENTEAFFGQGTRLTVV.

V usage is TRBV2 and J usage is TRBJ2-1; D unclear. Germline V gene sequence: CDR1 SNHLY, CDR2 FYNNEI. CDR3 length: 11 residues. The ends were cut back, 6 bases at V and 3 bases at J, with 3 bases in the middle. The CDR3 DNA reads TGTGCCAGCAGCAACTACAATGAGCAGTTCTTC. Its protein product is CASSNYNEQFF.

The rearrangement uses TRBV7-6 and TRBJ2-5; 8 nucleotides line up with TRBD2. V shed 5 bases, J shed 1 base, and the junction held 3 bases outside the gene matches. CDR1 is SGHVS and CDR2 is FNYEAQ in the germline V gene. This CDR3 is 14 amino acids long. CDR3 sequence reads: CASSPSGFQETQYF. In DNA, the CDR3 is TGTGCCAGCAGCCCTAGCGGGTTCCAAGAGACCCAGTACTTC.

The CDR3 region is CASSLSGIAEQFF. The DNA of the CDR3 is TGTGCCAGCAGTTTATCGGGTATCGCTGAGCAGTTCTTC. The V and J genes are TRBV28 and TRBJ2-1; the D is unclear. Germline CDR1 and CDR2: MDHEN and SYDVKM. The CDR3 extends over 13 amino acids. The V end was cut by 1 base, the J end by 9 bases, with 10 bases between.

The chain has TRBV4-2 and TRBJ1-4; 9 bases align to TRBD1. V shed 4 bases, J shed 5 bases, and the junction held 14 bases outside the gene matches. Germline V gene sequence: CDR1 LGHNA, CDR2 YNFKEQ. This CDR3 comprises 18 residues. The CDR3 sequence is CASSLTPGTGFINEKLFF. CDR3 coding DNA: TGTGCCAGCAGCCTAACGCCCGGGACAGGGTTTATAAATGAAAAACTGTTTTTT.

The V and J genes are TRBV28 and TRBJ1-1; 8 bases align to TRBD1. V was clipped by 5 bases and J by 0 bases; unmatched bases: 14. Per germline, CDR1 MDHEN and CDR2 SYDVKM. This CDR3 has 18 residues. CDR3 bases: TGTGCCAGCAGTACCATCAGGGGGCGATCCTTGGTGAACACTGAAGCTTTCTTT. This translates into CASSTIRGRSLVNTEAFF.

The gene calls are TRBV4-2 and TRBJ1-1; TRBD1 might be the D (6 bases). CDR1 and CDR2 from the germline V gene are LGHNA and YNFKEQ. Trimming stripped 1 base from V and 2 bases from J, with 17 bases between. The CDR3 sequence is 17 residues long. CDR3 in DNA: TGTGCCAGCAGCCAAGTCAGGTGGGACAAAGCCAACACTGAAGCTTTCTTT. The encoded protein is CASSQVRWDKANTEAFF.

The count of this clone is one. This CDR3 is CASSFTDPNQPQHF. In DNA form, the CDR3 reads TGTGCCAGCAGTTTCACAGACCCCAATCAGCCCCAGCATTTT. This chain connects TRBV28 to TRBJ1-5; D remains unclear. The V and J ends lost 3 bases and 3 bases respectively, with 9 bases between them. The CDR3 extends over 14 amino acids. Looked up from germline, CDR1 is MDHEN and CDR2 is SYDVKM.

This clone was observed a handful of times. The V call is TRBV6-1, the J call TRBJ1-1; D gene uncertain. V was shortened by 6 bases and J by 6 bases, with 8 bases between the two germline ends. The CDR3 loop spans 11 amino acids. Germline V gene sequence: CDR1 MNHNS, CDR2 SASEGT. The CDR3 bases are TGTGCCAGCAGGGTGGCGGCTGAAGCTTTCTTT. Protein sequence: CASRVAAEAFF.

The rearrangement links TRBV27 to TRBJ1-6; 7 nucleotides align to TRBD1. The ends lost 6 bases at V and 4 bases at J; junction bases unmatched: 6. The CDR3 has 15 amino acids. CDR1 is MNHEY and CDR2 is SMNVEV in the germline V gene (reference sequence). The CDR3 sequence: CASRTDREYNSPLHF. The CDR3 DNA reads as TGTGCCAGCAGAACCGACAGGGAATATAATTCACCCCTCCACTTT.

CDR3 region: CASSLDGSVNQPQHF. CDR3 nucleotides: TGTGCCAGCAGCTTAGACGGGTCCGTCAATCAGCCCCAGCATTTT. The chain uses TRBV7-8 and TRBJ1-5; D unclear. The CDR3 spans 15 residues. Germline CDR1 is SGHVS and CDR2 is FQNEAQ. Trimming took off 1 base at V and 3 bases at J, with 10 bases between the two ends.